This entry describes one TCR beta chain. Enrollment of patients from Seattle took place during active infection, with longitudinal follow-up. V lost 2 bases to trimming and J lost 1 base, with 9 bases between them. The CDR3 is 14 amino acids. Looked up from germline, CDR1 is SEHNR and CDR2 is FQNEAQ (reference sequence). How the authors handled the data: Amplifying reference gene primers gave estimates of nucleated cell counts. Generated by immunoSEQ multiplex PCR, the TCRdb table keeps only in-frame clones and is missing some. That table gives V, J and clone size, and the DNA gave D and trimming. In the table there are 150,000 or so clones, approximately 95% of which are singletons. This entry is derived from a study of blood T cell repertoires in COVID-19. Study at large: Donors in the United States, Italy and Spain gave samples during acute or convalescent COVID-19. From T cells, B-cell-depleted T cells, or PBMCs came the material, which was cDNA or gDNA.

This TCR was sampled from a woman aged 60 to 75 with COVID-19, enrolled during active disease. Material for sequencing was peripheral blood. The rearrangement links TRBV7-9 to TRBJ2-7, with TRBD2 as a possible D gene (6 bases). Here the CDR3 DNA reads TGTGCCAGCAGCTTAATGGGGGGATCCTACGAGCAGTACTTC. Translated: CASSLMGGSYEQYF.